This T cell receptor (beta chain) was found in a study of immune heterogeneity within non-small cell lung tumors. Whole-study results and caveats: The study found identical dominant CDR3 beta clonotypes recurring across tumor sites within a patient, alongside site-unique high-frequency clones.

This clonotype is labeled medium-sized. Its specificity is not known. The template for each sample was roughly 610 ng of genomic DNA, which had been extracted from bulk tumor tissue. Biopsies, several per primary tumor and spaced far apart, were collected during surgery. Patients with untreated, newly diagnosed non-small cell lung cancer underwent curative surgery. Multiplex PCR employing 32 V and 13 J primers generated amplicons of the TCR beta CDR3. TCRdb passed the multiplex PCR reads through MiXCR, listing each CDR3 protein once. The table lists about 2,600 distinct CDR3 sequences, around a quarter of them singletons. The CDR3 has 13 residues. The germline V gene encodes CDR1 DFQATT and CDR2 SNEGSKA (reference sequence). Trimming pared 8 bases from V and 8 bases from J, leaving 19 bases between.

The clonotype was recovered from a man aged 45 to 65 with non-small cell lung cancer. The sequenced material came from lung tumor tissue. The rearrangement links TRBV20-1 to TRBJ2-1; D might be TRBD2 (7 bases). The CDR3 here is CSTSRGGLDEQFF. CDR3 nucleotides: TGCAGTACATCCAGGGGAGGGTTGGATGAGCAGTTCTTC.